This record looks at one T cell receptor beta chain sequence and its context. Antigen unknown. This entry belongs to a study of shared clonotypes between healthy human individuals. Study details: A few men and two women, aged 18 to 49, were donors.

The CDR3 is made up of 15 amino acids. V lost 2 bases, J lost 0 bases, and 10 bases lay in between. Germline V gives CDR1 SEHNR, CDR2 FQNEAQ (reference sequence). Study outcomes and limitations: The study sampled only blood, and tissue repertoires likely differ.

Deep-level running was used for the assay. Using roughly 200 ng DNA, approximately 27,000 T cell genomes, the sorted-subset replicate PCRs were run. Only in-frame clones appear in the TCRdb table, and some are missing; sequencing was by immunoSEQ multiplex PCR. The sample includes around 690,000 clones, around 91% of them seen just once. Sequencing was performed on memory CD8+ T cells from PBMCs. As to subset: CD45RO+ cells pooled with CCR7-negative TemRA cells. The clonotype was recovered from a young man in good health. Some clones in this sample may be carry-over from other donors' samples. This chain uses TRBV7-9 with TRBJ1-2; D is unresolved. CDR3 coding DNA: TGTGCCAGCAGCTTACGAGGTTCGGCTAACTATGGCTACACCTTC. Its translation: CASSLRGSANYGYTF.